One and the same sample provided the 11 T cell receptor beta chains below, sequenced in a study of T cell changes during pregnancy in multiple sclerosis. Using immunoSEQ multiplex PCR, the repertoire was profiled, and TCRdb retains in-frame clones only, with some absent. The data show roughly 90,000 clones, 90% to 95% seen once. The sample consisted of peripheral blood, taken in the first trimester of pregnancy. The source of these receptors is a female donor with multiple sclerosis, enrolled in a pregnancy study.

V usage is TRBV29-1 and J usage is TRBJ2-2, with 13 bases identical to TRBD2. The J segment lost 3 bases and the V segment lost 1 base, leaving 8 bases of the junction unmatched. Looked up from germline, CDR1 is SQVTM and CDR2 is ANQGSEA. CDR3 size: 18 residues. CDR3 loop: CSVEGGTSGEVYTGELFF. For the CDR3, the DNA is TGCAGCGTTGAAGGCGGGACTAGCGGGGAGGTCTACACCGGGGAGCTGTTTTTT.

This clone was found a few times. This chain uses TRBV6-5 with TRBJ1-6; 7 bases are shared with TRBD1. V dropped 8 bases and J dropped 9; count of bases not matched to a gene: 13. The CDR3 sequence is 15 residues long. Germline loops: CDR1 MNHEY, CDR2 SVGAGI. CDR3 amino acids: CASCSLQGSGSPLHF. CDR3 nucleotide sequence: TGTGCCAGCTGCAGTTTACAGGGGAGCGGTTCACCCCTCCACTTT.

This chain connects TRBV6-4 to TRBJ2-2, with D maybe TRBD1 (6 bases). CDR1 and CDR2 from the germline V gene are MRHNA and SNTAGT. This CDR3 contains 11 residues. Trimming took 10 bases from V and 6 from J, leaving 9 bases between them. DNA for the CDR3: TGTGCCATACAGGGCGCCGGGGAGCTGTTTTTT. It encodes CAIQGAGELFF.

The chain carries TRBV2 and TRBJ1-1; no clear D. Looked up from germline, CDR1 is SNHLY and CDR2 is FYNNEI. The CDR3 totals 15 residues. Trimming removed 2 bases at V and 5 bases at J, with 15 bases between. In DNA form, the CDR3 reads TGTGCCAGCAGTGAATGGGGAGGGCCGGGGACTGAAGCTTTCTTT. Translated, it gives CASSEWGGPGTEAFF.

This sequence joins TRBV7-2 and TRBJ2-3, with D possibly being TRBD1 (5 bases). Germline lookup yields CDR1 SGHTA and CDR2 FQGNSA. The CDR3 has 14 amino acids. The V and J ends lost 5 bases and 4 bases respectively, with 13 bases between them. The CDR3 sequence: CASSIDRAADTQYF. The CDR3 DNA follows: TGTGCCAGCAGCATCGACAGAGCTGCAGATACGCAGTATTTT. Based on the CDR3 plus reference TRBV7-2 and TRBJ2-3, the full variable domain is GAGVSQSPSNKVTEKGKDVELRCDPISGHTALYWYRQSLGQGLEFLIYFQGNSAPDKSGLPSDRFSAERTGGSVSTLTIQRTQQEDSAVYLCASSIDRAADTQYFGPGTRLTVL.

The rearrangement uses TRBV10-3 and TRBJ2-3, with TRBD2 matching 8 bases. This CDR3 contains 13 residues. CDR1 is ENHRY, CDR2 SYGVKD, per germline. V shed 8 bases and J 4 bases; nucleotides not matched to a gene: 5. The chain's CDR3 is CAISAGGPDTQYF. Here the CDR3 DNA reads TGTGCCATCTCGGCGGGGGGACCAGATACGCAGTATTTT.

The gene calls are TRBV27 and TRBJ1-2, with D tentatively TRBD1 (6 bases). There are 14 residues in the CDR3. Germline assignment: CDR1 MNHEY and CDR2 SMNVEV (reference sequence). V gave up 4 bases and J gave up 5 bases, with 14 bases separating them. The CDR3 DNA reads as TGTGCCAGCAGTTCGACCCGGACAGCATATGGCTACACCTTC. It encodes CASSSTRTAYGYTF.

The chain employs TRBV19 and TRBJ2-3; D is possibly TRBD2 (5 bases). In germline, CDR1 is LNHDA, CDR2 SQIVND (reference sequence). The CDR3 has 14 residues. The V gene lost 5 bases and the J gene lost 0 bases, with 9 bases spanning the gap. Here the CDR3 reads CASSPSGSTDTQYF. DNA of the CDR3: TGTGCCAGTAGTCCATCGGGGAGCACAGATACGCAGTATTTT. The complete variable domain, with remaining parts taken from reference TRBV19 and TRBJ2-3, reads DGGITQSPKYLFRKEGQNVTLSCEQNLNHDAMYWYRQDPGQGLRLIYYSQIVNDFQKGDIAEGYSVSREKKESFPLTVTSAQKNPTAFYLCASSPSGSTDTQYFGPGTRLTVL.

The chain joins TRBV6-5 to TRBJ1-2; 8 bases map to TRBD1. This CDR3 has 14 residues. Losses at the gene ends were 6 bases for V and 7 bases for J; bases not matched to a gene: 10. Germline V lookup: CDR1 MNHEY, CDR2 SVGAGI. For the CDR3, the DNA is TGTGCCAGCAGACTAGACGACAGGGGTGGTGGCTACACCTTC. It encodes CASRLDDRGGGYTF.

The CDR3 region has the DNA TGCGCCAGCAGCTTGGATGGTGACAGGGTCGGAGAGACCCAGTACTTC. Protein product: CASSLDGDRVGETQYF. The chain couples TRBV5-1 to TRBJ2-5; 7 bases are a match to TRBD1. In germline, CDR1 is SGHRS, CDR2 YFSETQ. With V trimmed by 0 bases and J by 4 bases, 9 bases remained unmatched. This CDR3 contains 16 residues.

This sequence joins TRBV6-6 and TRBJ2-3; D may be TRBD2 (5 bases). CDR1 is MNHNY, CDR2 SVGAGI, per germline (reference sequence). The CDR3 has 14 residues. V was clipped by 4 bases and J by 2 bases, with 10 bases between them. CDR3: CASSWELYTDTQYF. Here the CDR3 DNA reads TGTGCCAGCAGTTGGGAGCTATACACAGATACGCAGTATTTT.